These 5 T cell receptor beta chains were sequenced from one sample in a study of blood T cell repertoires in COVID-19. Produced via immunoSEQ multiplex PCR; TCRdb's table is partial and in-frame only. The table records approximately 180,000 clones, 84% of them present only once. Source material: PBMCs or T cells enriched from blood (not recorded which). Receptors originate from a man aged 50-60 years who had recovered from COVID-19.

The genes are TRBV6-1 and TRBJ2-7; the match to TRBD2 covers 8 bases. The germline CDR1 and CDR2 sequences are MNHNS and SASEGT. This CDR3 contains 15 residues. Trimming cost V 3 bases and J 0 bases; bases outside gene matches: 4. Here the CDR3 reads CASSDRAGGSYEQYF. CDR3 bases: TGTGCCAGCAGTGACAGGGCGGGGGGCTCCTACGAGCAGTACTTC.

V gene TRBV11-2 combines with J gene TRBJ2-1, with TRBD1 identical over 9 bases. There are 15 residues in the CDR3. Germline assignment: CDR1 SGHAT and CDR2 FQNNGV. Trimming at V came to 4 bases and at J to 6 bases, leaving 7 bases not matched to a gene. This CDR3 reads CASSSPGQGTNEQFF. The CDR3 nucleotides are TGTGCCAGCAGCTCACCGGGACAGGGTACCAATGAGCAGTTCTTC.

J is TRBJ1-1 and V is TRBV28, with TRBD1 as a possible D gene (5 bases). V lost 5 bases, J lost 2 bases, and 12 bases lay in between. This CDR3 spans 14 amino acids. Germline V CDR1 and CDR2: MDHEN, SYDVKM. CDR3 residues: CASSPPGSNTEAFF. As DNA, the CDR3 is TGTGCCAGCAGTCCCCCAGGGTCCAACACTGAAGCTTTCTTT.

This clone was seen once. The CDR3: CASSPGTGVNTGELFF. In DNA, the CDR3 is TGTGCCAGCAGCCCCGGGACAGGAGTAAACACCGGGGAGCTGTTTTTT. J is TRBJ2-2 and V is TRBV14; 8 bases match TRBD1. V gave up 4 bases and J gave up 2 bases; unmatched junction bases: 6. CDR3 size: 16 residues. Per the germline V gene, CDR1 is SGHDN and CDR2 is FVKESK.

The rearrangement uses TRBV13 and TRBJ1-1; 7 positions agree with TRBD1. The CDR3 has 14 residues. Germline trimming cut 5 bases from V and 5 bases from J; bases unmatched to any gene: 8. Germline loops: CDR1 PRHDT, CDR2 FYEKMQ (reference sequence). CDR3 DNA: TGTGCCAGCAGCGTACAGGGGTTTGGGACTGAAGCTTTCTTT. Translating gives CASSVQGFGTEAFF.